These 23 T cell receptor beta chains were sequenced from one sample in a study of T cells in Graves' hyperthyroidism and ophthalmopathy. The CDR3 regions of TCR beta were amplified from RNA transcripts. HTBI primers were the set used in a first-round RT-PCR of the TCR CDR3. In TCRdb, the multiplex PCR reads were re-called with MiXCR into one record per CDR3 protein. The table records about 580,000 distinct CDR3 sequences, around 42% of them present only once. Sequencing used peripheral blood or thyroid tissue (not recorded which). The receptor set was obtained from a woman aged 18-30 years with Graves' hyperthyroidism.

This clonotype was seen many times. The chain links TRBV24-1 to TRBJ2-7; D remains ambiguous. The V end was cut by 4 bases, the J end by 6 bases, with 12 bases between. The CDR3 is 13 residues long. In germline, CDR1 is KGHDR, CDR2 SFDVKD. As DNA, the CDR3 is TGTGCCACCAGTGACCCTGGATTATCCGAGCAGTACTTC. It yields the protein CATSDPGLSEQYF.

The gene calls are TRBV20-1 and TRBJ1-3; D remains unclear. Germline V gene data show CDR1 as DFQATT and CDR2 as SNEGSKA (reference sequence). Trimming stripped 2 bases from V and 2 bases from J, with 7 bases between. CDR3 length equals 13 residues. CDR3 bases: TGCAGTGCTAGAAGTGGGGCTGGAAACACCATATATTTT. This encodes CSARSGAGNTIYF.

About this clonotype: The junction shows a germline mismatch at one end, possibly a read error. This rearrangement joins TRBV19 to TRBJ1-5, with TRBD1 matching over 7 bases. CDR1 and CDR2 (germline): LNHDA, SQIVND (reference sequence). The CDR3 length is 15 residues. The DNA for the CDR3 is TGTGCCGGTAGTATGGAAGACAGGGGCAATCAGCCCCAGCATTTT. Protein product: CAGSMEDRGNQPQHF.

V and J are TRBV7-9 and TRBJ2-2; 7 nucleotides line up with TRBD1. V shed 0 bases and J 3 bases; nucleotides not matched to a gene: 13. The CDR3 consists of 19 residues. Germline V CDR1 and CDR2: SEHNR, FQNEAQ (reference sequence). The CDR3, as DNA: TGTGCCAGCAGCTTAGCGGACAGGCCCCTCTATGGCTACACCGGGGAGCTGTTTTTT. Its translation is CASSLADRPLYGYTGELFF.

V gene TRBV2 combines with J gene TRBJ2-3, with 8 bases identical to TRBD1. The CDR3 length is 15 residues. Germline CDR1 reads SNHLY; CDR2 reads FYNNEI. The J segment lost 4 bases and the V segment lost 8 bases, leaving 11 bases of the junction unmatched. The CDR3 protein is CASVPRTGSSDTQYF. CDR3 in DNA: TGTGCCAGCGTTCCCCGGACAGGGTCTTCAGATACGCAGTATTTT.

On this clonotype itself: This may be a read error: a much more frequent sequence differs by one nucleotide. V is TRBV12-3 or TRBV12-4 and J is TRBJ2-7, with 8 positions matching TRBD2. Unmatched junction bases numbered 16, after V lost 6 bases and J lost 9 bases. CDR3 length equals 15 residues. CDR3 sequence reads: CASSWDPDERGSQYF. For the CDR3, the DNA is TGTGCCAGCAGCTGGGATCCGGACGAGCGGGGGTCGCAGTACTTC.

This clonotype was counted at least ten times. V and J are TRBV7-3 and TRBJ2-2, with D tentatively TRBD2 (5 bases). V lost 2 bases and J 10 bases, leaving 14 bases between the germline ends. The CDR3 is 14 amino acids. Per the germline V gene, CDR1 is SGHTA and CDR2 is FQGTGA. CDR3 sequence: CASSLSIRGTELFF. The CDR3 DNA reads as TGTGCCAGCAGCTTATCGATACGGGGAACGGAGCTGTTTTTT.

This clonotype came up a few times. V usage is TRBV2 and J usage is TRBJ2-3, with TRBD2 matching over 10 bases. V shed 7 bases and J 1 base; nucleotides not matched to a gene: 2. This CDR3 has 14 residues. Germline-derived CDR1 and CDR2 are SNHLY and FYNNEI. This chain's CDR3 is CASTLAGGTDTQYF. The DNA for the CDR3 is TGTGCCAGCACGCTAGCGGGAGGCACAGATACGCAGTATTTT.

This clonotype appeared many times. This sequence joins TRBV20-1 and TRBJ1-4; D gene unclear. The CDR3 consists of 14 residues. V was shortened by 5 bases and J by 0 bases, with 10 bases between the two germline ends. Germline lookup yields CDR1 DFQATT and CDR2 SNEGSKA (reference sequence). The CDR3, as DNA: TGCAGTGCTCCCAGGCCCTCAACTAATGAAAAACTGTTTTTT. Amino acid sequence: CSAPRPSTNEKLFF.

This clonotype was seen once. This chain uses TRBV29-1 with TRBJ1-5; 9 nucleotides agree with TRBD1. With 1 base clipped from V and 2 bases from J, the junction kept 9 bases outside the gene matches. CDR1 SQVTM and CDR2 ANQGSEA come from the germline V gene. The CDR3 runs 17 residues. CDR3 region: CSVEVRTGVFGNQPQHF. The CDR3 nucleotides are TGCAGCGTTGAAGTCCGGACAGGGGTGTTCGGCAATCAGCCCCAGCATTTT. The full variable domain, its missing parts supplied by reference TRBV29-1 and TRBJ1-5, is SAVISQKPSRDICQRGTSLTIQCQVDSQVTMMFWYRQQPGQSLTLIATANQGSEATYESGFVIDKFPISRPNLTFSTLTVSNMSPEDSSIYLCSVEVRTGVFGNQPQHFGDGTRLSIL.

This clonotype was seen many times. The CDR3 coding sequence is TGTGCCAGCAACCGACGGGACTACTTGTACCAAGAGACCCAGTACTTC. Translated: CASNRRDYLYQETQYF. The V gene is TRBV2, the J gene TRBJ2-5; TRBD2 matches 7 bases. J gave up 0 bases and V 7 bases, and 11 bases lay outside the gene matches. The CDR3 contains 16 residues. Germline V gene lookup returns CDR1 SNHLY and CDR2 FYNNEI.

The chain has TRBV29-1 and TRBJ2-7, with 9 nucleotides matching TRBD2. The germline V gene encodes CDR1 SQVTM and CDR2 ANQGSEA. The CDR3 loop spans 15 amino acids. Trimming removed 4 bases from V and 7 bases from J; junction bases left unmatched: 14. For the CDR3, the DNA is TGCAGCGTTGTGCTTGTCGGCGGGAGGGCCGGGGAGCAGTACTTC. Encoded protein: CSVVLVGGRAGEQYF.

J is TRBJ1-2 and V is TRBV7-2, with D possibly being TRBD1 (6 bases). The CDR3 loop spans 15 amino acids. The V end was cut by 7 bases, the J end by 6 bases, with 21 bases between. The germline V gene has CDR1 SGHTA and CDR2 FQGNSA. The CDR3 is CASNVQNTGYNGYTF. The CDR3 bases are TGTGCCAGCAACGTCCAAAACACAGGGTACAATGGCTACACCTTC. Drawing the rest from reference TRBV7-2 and TRBJ1-2, the complete variable domain is GAGVSQSPSNKVTEKGKDVELRCDPISGHTALYWYRQSLGQGLEFLIYFQGNSAPDKSGLPSDRFSAERTGGSVSTLTIQRTQQEDSAVYLCASNVQNTGYNGYTFGSGTRLTVV.

This clonotype came up many times. The chain combines TRBV7-9 with TRBJ2-5, with TRBD1 identical over 9 bases. V was pared by 5 bases and J by 2 bases, with 6 bases of the junction left unmatched. The germline CDR1 and CDR2 sequences are SEHNR and FQNEAQ (reference sequence). This CDR3 contains 15 residues. CDR3 sequence: CASSPGTGKQETQYF. The CDR3 DNA reads TGTGCCAGCAGCCCCGGGACAGGGAAACAAGAGACCCAGTACTTC.

This chain joins TRBV29-1 and TRBJ2-6; D is unclear. V lost 5 bases and J lost 5, with 1 base in between. The germline V gene encodes CDR1 SQVTM and CDR2 ANQGSEA. This CDR3 contains 10 residues. The CDR3 nucleotides read TGCAGCGTTCGGGCCAACGTCCTGACTTTC. Residues: CSVRANVLTF.

This clonotype was detected once. Given a much more abundant clone one base away, this may be a read error. This chain connects TRBV11-3 to TRBJ2-2, with 7 bases that match TRBD1. In germline, CDR1 is SGHNT, CDR2 YENEEA. The CDR3 is 14 amino acids. As DNA, the CDR3 is TGTGCCAGCAGCTTAGGGGACAGCACCGGGGAGCCGTTTTTT. It codes for CASSLGDSTGEPFF.

V usage is TRBV20-1 and J usage is TRBJ1-4; 9 bases agree with TRBD1. Germline CDR1 reads DFQATT; CDR2 reads SNEGSKA (reference sequence). With 4 bases clipped from V and 0 bases from J, the junction kept 3 bases outside the gene matches. The CDR3 is 15 residues long. CDR3 in amino acids: CSATGTGPTNEKLFF. The CDR3 coding sequence is TGCAGTGCTACCGGGACAGGGCCAACTAATGAAAAACTGTTTTTT.

This clonotype has at least ten counts. V is TRBV7-8 and J is TRBJ1-6, with D unclear. With 1 base removed from V and 7 bases from J, the gap between germline ends came to 5 bases. Germline V gives CDR1 SGHVS, CDR2 FQNEAQ. The length of the CDR3 is 13 residues. The CDR3 loop reads CASSLDRNSPLHF. CDR3 bases: TGTGCCAGCAGCTTAGATCGGAATTCACCCCTCCACTTT.

The chain employs TRBV7-2 and TRBJ1-1; 8 bases agree with TRBD1. The V segment lost 5 bases and the J segment 7 bases; nucleotides outside the gene matches: 12. The germline V gene encodes CDR1 SGHTA and CDR2 FQGNSA. This CDR3 is 15 amino acids long. This CDR3 reads CASSVSQGQGNEAFF. The CDR3 DNA follows: TGTGCCAGCAGCGTATCCCAAGGACAGGGTAATGAAGCTTTCTTT.

In its sample, this clonotype was seen many times. The genes are TRBV29-1 and TRBJ2-7, with TRBD1 identical over 7 bases. V dropped 6 bases and J dropped 1; count of bases not matched to a gene: 9. The CDR3 is made up of 14 amino acids. Germline loops: CDR1 SQVTM, CDR2 ANQGSEA. Written as DNA, the CDR3 is TGCAGCGTCGAGACAGGGCCCTATTCCTACGAGCAGTACTTC. It translates to CSVETGPYSYEQYF.

This clonotype has at least ten counts. This chain links TRBV7-9 with TRBJ1-1, with D tentatively TRBD1 (5 bases). The germline V gene encodes CDR1 SEHNR and CDR2 FQNEAQ (reference sequence). Trimming cost V 4 bases and J 5 bases, with 8 bases left between them. The CDR3 has 12 residues. The CDR3 region is CASSSGRTEAFF. The CDR3 DNA reads as TGTGCCAGCAGCTCAGGGAGGACTGAAGCTTTCTTT. Using reference TRBV7-9 and TRBJ1-1 for the parts outside the CDR3, the full variable domain is DTGVSQNPRHKITKRGQNVTFRCDPISEHNRLYWYRQTLGQGPEFLTYFQNEAQLEKSRLLSDRFSAERPKGSFSTLEIQRTEQGDSAMYLCASSSGRTEAFFGQGTRLTVV.

The V call is TRBV10-3, the J call TRBJ2-3; 13 bases map to TRBD2. The trim removed 6 bases at V and 4 bases at J, leaving 7 bases unmatched. Germline V gene data show CDR1 as ENHRY and CDR2 as SYGVKD. The CDR3 consists of 16 residues. CDR3 in DNA: TGTGCCATCAGATCCCGGACTAGCGGGAGAGCAGATACGCAGTATTTT. It yields the protein CAIRSRTSGRADTQYF.

Only a few counts were recorded for this clonotype. V gene TRBV24-1 combines with J gene TRBJ2-3, with 9 bases identical to TRBD1. The germline CDR1 and CDR2 sequences are KGHDR and SFDVKD. The junction had 26 bases not matched to a gene; V was cut back by 9 bases and J by 2 bases. The length of the CDR3 is 21 residues. CDR3 sequence: CATGTGRTRDYPYSSTDTQYF. The CDR3 nucleotides are TGTGCCACCGGGACAGGGCGGACTCGGGACTATCCGTACAGTTCCACAGATACGCAGTATTTT.